The T cell receptor (beta chain) described here comes from a study of T-cell memory formation after mild COVID-19. The V end lost 1 base, the J end lost 9 bases, and 12 bases lay between the germline ends. The CDR3 consists of 13 residues. From germline, CDR1 is LGHDT and CDR2 YNNKEL (reference sequence). Study results and caveats: Some clones that responded turned up in pre-infection memory, which suggests that cross-reactive memory joined in. CD8+ contracting clones occupied EMRA, while CD4+ ones occupied mainly CM and EM.

It was 5'RACE with constant-segment primers that produced the TCR alpha and TCR beta cDNA libraries, which carried sample barcodes and UMIs. TCRdb re-derived calls from the 5' RACE reads in MiXCR, one entry per CDR3 protein. Of 120,000 or so distinct CDR3 sequences in the sample, 17% were seen once. This clonotype was detected only a few times. Antigen: not known. The chain uses TRBV3-1 and TRBJ2-5; D remains unclear. Sequenced input: PBMCs or a T cell subset sorted from them (not recorded which). This clonotype was obtained from a man aged 18 to 29 who had mild COVID-19 (a few samples of this study predate the infection). Cell type and time point are not known. Here the CDR3 reads CASSQATRKAQYF. CDR3 DNA: TGTGCCAGCAGCCAAGCTACTCGGAAGGCCCAGTACTTC.